The 10 T cell receptor beta chains reported below all come from one sample, sequenced in a study of post-analysis software for immune sequencing data (dated by TCRdb to the mid-2010s). Overall study outcomes, separate from this receptor: Patients showed significantly higher frequencies than controls for about 5 TRBV segments, among them TRBV5-6, TRBV5-1 and TRBV20-1.

Their cognate antigens are unknown. Preparation of the library involved PCR. The data were produced on an Illumina HiSeq 2500. Unique molecular identifiers were incorporated into TCR beta cDNA libraries to reduce PCR and sequencing biases. TCRdb reran the public reads through fastp at Q25 and MiXCR, keeping productive beta chains. Duplicate CDR3 protein sequences are folded into a single record with the most common DNA and genes. This sample lists 750,000 to 950,000 distinct CDR3 sequences; roughly half were detected once. The ten top clones hold 4% to 5.5% of the sample. Sequenced input: blood. Receptors were obtained from a girl aged 10-17 years with multiple sclerosis.

This clonotype was seen only once. The V call is TRBV19, the J call TRBJ2-1; D may be TRBD1 (5 bases). Between the trimmed V and J ends, which lost 5 bases and 9 bases, there was a span of 17 bases. Germline V CDR1 and CDR2: LNHDA, SQIVND (reference sequence). The CDR3 is made up of 14 amino acids. This chain's CDR3 is CASSSVGPPGEQFF. CDR3 nucleotide sequence: TGTGCCAGTAGTTCCGTGGGGCCCCCAGGTGAGCAGTTCTTC.

The rearrangement links TRBV27 to TRBJ1-6, with no clear D. The V gene lost 6 bases and the J gene lost 6 bases, with 6 bases spanning the gap. There are 12 residues in the CDR3. Germline V gene data show CDR1 as MNHEY and CDR2 as SMNVEV (reference sequence). The CDR3 DNA sequence: TGTGCCAGCAGAATGGGTAATTCACCCCTCCACTTT. Translating gives CASRMGNSPLHF.

The gene calls are TRBV5-6 and TRBJ1-2; D is undetermined. Trimming removed 1 base from V and 4 bases from J, with 11 bases in between. The length of the CDR3 is 14 residues. Germline V gene lookup returns CDR1 SGHDT and CDR2 YYEEEE. The CDR3 coding sequence is TGTGCCAGCAGCTTGAGTGGCAGACCCTATGGCTACACCTTC. Its translation: CASSLSGRPYGYTF.

The V and J genes are TRBV12-3 or TRBV12-4 and TRBJ2-4; D unresolved. V shed 3 bases and J shed 0 bases, with 12 bases lying between them. The CDR3 length is 16 residues. The CDR3: CASSFRSEIAKNIQYF. The CDR3 DNA follows: TGTGCCAGCAGTTTTCGGTCAGAGATAGCCAAAAACATTCAGTACTTC.

The V call is TRBV12-5, the J call TRBJ2-5; no definite D call. CDR3 length: 12 residues. Germline CDR1 and CDR2: LGHNT and FRNRAP. V was shortened by 3 bases and J by 1 base, with 3 bases between the two germline ends. CDR3 sequence reads: CASGFPQETQYF. CDR3 bases: TGTGCTAGTGGTTTTCCCCAAGAGACCCAGTACTTC.

This sequence joins TRBV20-1 and TRBJ2-5, with unresolved D. The DNA matches TRBJ2-7 better at its end, which makes the J call doubtful. Per the germline V gene, CDR1 is DFQATT and CDR2 is SNEGSKA (reference sequence). There are 14 residues in the CDR3. CDR3 sequence: CSARDSLLPYEQYF. The CDR3 DNA is TGCAGTGCTAGAGATTCTCTCCTCCCCTACGAGCAGTACTTC.

This chain joins TRBV5-1 and TRBJ2-7, with 7 positions matching TRBD2. From germline, CDR1 is SGHRS and CDR2 YFSETQ. This CDR3 contains 16 residues. J was trimmed by 1 base and V by 4 bases; bases with no gene match: 11. This CDR3 reads CASSPVRSGASYEQYF. The DNA of the CDR3 is TGCGCCAGCAGCCCCGTCCGCAGCGGGGCATCCTACGAGCAGTACTTC. Full variable domain (rest looked up from reference TRBV5-1 and TRBJ2-7): KAGVTQTPRYLIKTRGQQVTLSCSPISGHRSVSWYQQTPGQGLQFLFEYFSETQRNKGNFPGRFSGRQFSNSRSEMNVSTLELGDSALYLCASSPVRSGASYEQYFGPGTRLTVT.

There are a few counts of this clonotype. The genes are TRBV14 and TRBJ2-3, with D perhaps given as TRBD1 or TRBD2 (6 bases each). The CDR3 has 15 residues. The germline CDR1 and CDR2 sequences are SGHDN and FVKESK. Trimming pared 4 bases from V and 4 bases from J, leaving 15 bases between. In DNA form, the CDR3 reads TGTGCCAGCAGCCCCCTAGGGGGGATCGCAGATACGCAGTATTTT. It encodes CASSPLGGIADTQYF.

The gene calls are TRBV5-6 and TRBJ2-3; D may be TRBD2 (6 bases). Germline-derived CDR1 and CDR2 are SGHDT and YYEEEE. V was pared by 0 bases and J by 2 bases, with 10 bases between. This CDR3 region has 15 residues. The CDR3 DNA reads as TGTGCCAGCAGCTTGGCCGGCGGGGCCACAGATACGCAGTATTTT. Translated, it gives CASSLAGGATDTQYF.

This clonotype was found a few times. The chain couples TRBV6-5 to TRBJ2-4, with 12 bases matching TRBD2. The J call may be incorrect, as the DNA end agrees better with TRBJ2-7. The germline V gene encodes CDR1 MNHEY and CDR2 SVGAGI. The length of the CDR3 is 14 residues. The CDR3 nucleotides are TGTGCCAGCAGTTCTAGCGGGAGGGCCCACGAGCAGTACTTC. Its translation: CASSSSGRAHEQYF.